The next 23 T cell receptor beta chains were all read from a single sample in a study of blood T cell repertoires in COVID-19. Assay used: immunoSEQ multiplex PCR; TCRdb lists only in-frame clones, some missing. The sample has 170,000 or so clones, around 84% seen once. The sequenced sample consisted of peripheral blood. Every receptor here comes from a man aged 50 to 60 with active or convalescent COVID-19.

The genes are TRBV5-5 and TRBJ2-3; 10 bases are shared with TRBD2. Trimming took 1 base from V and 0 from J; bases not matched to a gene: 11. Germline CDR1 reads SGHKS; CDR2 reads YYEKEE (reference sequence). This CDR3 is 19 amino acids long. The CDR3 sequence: CASSLRLAGVSPSTDTQYF. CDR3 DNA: TGTGCCAGCAGCTTGAGGCTAGCGGGAGTATCCCCCAGCACAGATACGCAGTATTTT.

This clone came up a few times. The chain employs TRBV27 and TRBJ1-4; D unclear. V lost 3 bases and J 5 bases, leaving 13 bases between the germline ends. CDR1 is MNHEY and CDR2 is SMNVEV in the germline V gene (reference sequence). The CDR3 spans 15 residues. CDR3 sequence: CASSFNPGSNEKLFF. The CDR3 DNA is TGTGCCAGCAGTTTTAACCCAGGATCGAATGAAAAACTGTTTTTT.

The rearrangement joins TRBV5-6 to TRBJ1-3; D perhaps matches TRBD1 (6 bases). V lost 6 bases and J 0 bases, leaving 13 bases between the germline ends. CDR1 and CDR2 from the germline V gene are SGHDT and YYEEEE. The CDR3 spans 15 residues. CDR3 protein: CASNTGWSSGNTIYF. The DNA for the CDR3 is TGTGCCAGCAACACAGGGTGGAGCTCTGGAAACACCATATATTTT.

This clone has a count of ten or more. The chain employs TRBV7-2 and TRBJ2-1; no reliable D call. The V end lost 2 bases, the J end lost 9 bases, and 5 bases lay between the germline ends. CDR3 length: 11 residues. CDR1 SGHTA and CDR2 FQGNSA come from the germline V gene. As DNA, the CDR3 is TGTGCCAGCAGCTTATCGTTTGAGCAGTTCTTC. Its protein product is CASSLSFEQFF. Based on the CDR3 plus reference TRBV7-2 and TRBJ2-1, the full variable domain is GAGVSQSPSNKVTEKGKDVELRCDPISGHTALYWYRQSLGQGLEFLIYFQGNSAPDKSGLPSDRFSAERTGGSVSTLTIQRTQQEDSAVYLCASSLSFEQFFGPGTRLTVL.

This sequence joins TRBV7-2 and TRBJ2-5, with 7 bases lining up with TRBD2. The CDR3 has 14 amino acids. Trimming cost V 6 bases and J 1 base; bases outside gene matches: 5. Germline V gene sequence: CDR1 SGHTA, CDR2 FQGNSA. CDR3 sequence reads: CASSPTSSQETQYF. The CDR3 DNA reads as TGTGCCAGCAGTCCGACTAGCTCCCAAGAGACCCAGTACTTC.

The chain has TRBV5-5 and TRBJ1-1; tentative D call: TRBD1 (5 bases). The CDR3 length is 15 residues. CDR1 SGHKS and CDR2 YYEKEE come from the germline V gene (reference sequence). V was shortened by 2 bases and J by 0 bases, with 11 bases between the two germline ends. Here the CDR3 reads CASSFVRGMNTEAFF. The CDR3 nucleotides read TGTGCCAGCAGCTTTGTCCGGGGGATGAACACTGAAGCTTTCTTT.

The CDR3 region has the DNA TGTGCCAGCAGTGGGTACAGGGGGCTTCGGGAAAAACTGTTTTTT. This translates into CASSGYRGLREKLFF. The chain couples TRBV6-8 to TRBJ1-4; 9 nucleotides align to TRBD1. Trimming at V came to 5 bases and at J to 8 bases, leaving 9 bases not matched to a gene. Germline values: CDR1 MNHGY, CDR2 SAAAGT. This CDR3 is built from 15 residues.

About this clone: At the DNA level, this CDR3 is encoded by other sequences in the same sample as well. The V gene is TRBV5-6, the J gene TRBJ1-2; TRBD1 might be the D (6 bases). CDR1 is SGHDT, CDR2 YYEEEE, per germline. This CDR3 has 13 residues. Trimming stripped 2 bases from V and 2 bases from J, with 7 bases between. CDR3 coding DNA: TGTGCCAGCAGCTTAGGACAGAACTATGGCTACACCTTC. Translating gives CASSLGQNYGYTF.

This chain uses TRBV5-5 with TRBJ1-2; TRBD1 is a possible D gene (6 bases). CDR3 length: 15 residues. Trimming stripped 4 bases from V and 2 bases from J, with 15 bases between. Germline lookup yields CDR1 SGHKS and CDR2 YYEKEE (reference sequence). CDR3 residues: CASSQGGGANYGYTF. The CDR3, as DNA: TGTGCCAGCAGCCAGGGTGGGGGGGCCAACTATGGCTACACCTTC.

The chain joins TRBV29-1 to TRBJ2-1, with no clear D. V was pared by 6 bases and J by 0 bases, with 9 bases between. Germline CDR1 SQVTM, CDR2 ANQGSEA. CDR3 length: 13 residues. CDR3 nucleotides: TGCAGCGTACCGACTTCCTCCTACAATGAGCAGTTCTTC. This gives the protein CSVPTSSYNEQFF.

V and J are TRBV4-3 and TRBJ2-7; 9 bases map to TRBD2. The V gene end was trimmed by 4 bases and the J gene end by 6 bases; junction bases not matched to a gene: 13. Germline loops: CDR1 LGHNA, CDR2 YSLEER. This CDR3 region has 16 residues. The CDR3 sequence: CASSLSTLAGGSEQYF. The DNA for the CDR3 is TGCGCCAGCAGCCTCTCGACTTTGGCGGGAGGGTCCGAGCAGTACTTC.

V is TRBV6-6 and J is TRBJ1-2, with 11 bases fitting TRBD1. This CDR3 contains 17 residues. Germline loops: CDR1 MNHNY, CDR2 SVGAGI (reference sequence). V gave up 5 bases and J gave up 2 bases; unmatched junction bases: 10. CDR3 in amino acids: CASSPRTGGSPNYGYTF. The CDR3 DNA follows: TGTGCCAGCAGTCCCAGGACAGGGGGCTCACCCAACTATGGCTACACCTTC.

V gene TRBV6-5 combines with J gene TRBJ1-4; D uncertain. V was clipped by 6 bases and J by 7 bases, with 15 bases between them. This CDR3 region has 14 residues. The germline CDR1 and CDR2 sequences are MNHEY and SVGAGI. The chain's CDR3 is CASRDSLPSEKLFF. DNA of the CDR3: TGTGCCAGCAGGGATTCTTTACCTAGTGAAAAACTGTTTTTT.

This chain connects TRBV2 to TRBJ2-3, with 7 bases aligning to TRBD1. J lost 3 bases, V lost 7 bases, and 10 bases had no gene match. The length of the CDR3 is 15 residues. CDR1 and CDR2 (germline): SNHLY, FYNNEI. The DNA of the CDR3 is TGTGCCAGCAACTTGGGACAGCTCCGGACAGATACGCAGTATTTT. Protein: CASNLGQLRTDTQYF.

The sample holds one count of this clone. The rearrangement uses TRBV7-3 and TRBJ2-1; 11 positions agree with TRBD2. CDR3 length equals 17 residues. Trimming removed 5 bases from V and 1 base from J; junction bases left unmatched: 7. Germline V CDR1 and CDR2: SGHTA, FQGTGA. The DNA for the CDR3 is TGTGCCAGCAGCCCGCTAACTAGCGGGAGTTCCTACAATGAGCAGTTCTTC. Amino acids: CASSPLTSGSSYNEQFF.

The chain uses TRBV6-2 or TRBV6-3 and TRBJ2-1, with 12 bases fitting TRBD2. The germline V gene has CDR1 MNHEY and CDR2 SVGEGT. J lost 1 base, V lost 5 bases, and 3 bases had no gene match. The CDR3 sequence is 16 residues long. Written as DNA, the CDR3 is TGTGCCAGCAGTACCACTAGCGGGGGGTCCTACAATGAGCAGTTCTTC. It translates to CASSTTSGGSYNEQFF.

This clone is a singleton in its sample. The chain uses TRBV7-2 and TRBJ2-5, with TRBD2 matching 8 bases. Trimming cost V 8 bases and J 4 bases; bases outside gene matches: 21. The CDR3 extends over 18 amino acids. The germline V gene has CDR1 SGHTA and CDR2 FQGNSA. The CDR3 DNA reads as TGTGCCAGCCAGCTTAGATCCGGGGGTTCGGGGGGGCGAGAGACCCAGTACTTC. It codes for CASQLRSGGSGGRETQYF.

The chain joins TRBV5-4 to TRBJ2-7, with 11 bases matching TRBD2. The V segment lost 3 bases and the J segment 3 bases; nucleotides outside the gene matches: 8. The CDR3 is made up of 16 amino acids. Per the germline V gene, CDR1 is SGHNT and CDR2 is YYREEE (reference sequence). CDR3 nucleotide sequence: TGTGCCAGCAGCTCGCCGGGACTAGCGGAGGGCTACGAGCAGTACTTC. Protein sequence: CASSSPGLAEGYEQYF.

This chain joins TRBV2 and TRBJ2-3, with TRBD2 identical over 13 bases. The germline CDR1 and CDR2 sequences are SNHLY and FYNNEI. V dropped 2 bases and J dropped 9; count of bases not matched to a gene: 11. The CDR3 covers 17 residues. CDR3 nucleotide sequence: TGTGCCAGCAGTGAAACTAGATCACTAGCGGGAGGGAAGACGCAGTATTTT. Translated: CASSETRSLAGGKTQYF.

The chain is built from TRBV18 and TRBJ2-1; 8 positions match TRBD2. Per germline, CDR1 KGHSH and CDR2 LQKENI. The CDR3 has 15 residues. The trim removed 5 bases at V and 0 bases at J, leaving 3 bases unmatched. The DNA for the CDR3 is TGTGCCAGCTCAGCTACTAGCGGCTCCTACAATGAGCAGTTCTTC. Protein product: CASSATSGSYNEQFF.

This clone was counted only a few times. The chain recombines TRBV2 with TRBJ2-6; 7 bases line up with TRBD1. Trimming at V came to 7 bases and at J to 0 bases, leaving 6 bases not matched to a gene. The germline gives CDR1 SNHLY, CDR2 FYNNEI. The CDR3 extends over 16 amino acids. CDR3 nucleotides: TGTGCCAGCAAGCGACAGGGCGTCTCTGGGGCCAACGTCCTGACTTTC. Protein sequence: CASKRQGVSGANVLTF.

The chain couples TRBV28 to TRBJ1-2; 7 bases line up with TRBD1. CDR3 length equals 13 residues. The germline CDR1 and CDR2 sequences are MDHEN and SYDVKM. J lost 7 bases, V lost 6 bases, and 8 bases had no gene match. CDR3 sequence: CASRRQGWGGYTF. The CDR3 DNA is TGTGCCAGCAGAAGACAGGGTTGGGGTGGCTACACCTTC.

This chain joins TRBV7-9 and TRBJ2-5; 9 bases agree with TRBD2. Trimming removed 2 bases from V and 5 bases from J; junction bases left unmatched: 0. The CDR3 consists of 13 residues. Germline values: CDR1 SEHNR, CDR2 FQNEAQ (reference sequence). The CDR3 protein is CASSLLAGETQYF. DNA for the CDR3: TGTGCCAGCAGCTTACTAGCGGGGGAGACCCAGTACTTC.